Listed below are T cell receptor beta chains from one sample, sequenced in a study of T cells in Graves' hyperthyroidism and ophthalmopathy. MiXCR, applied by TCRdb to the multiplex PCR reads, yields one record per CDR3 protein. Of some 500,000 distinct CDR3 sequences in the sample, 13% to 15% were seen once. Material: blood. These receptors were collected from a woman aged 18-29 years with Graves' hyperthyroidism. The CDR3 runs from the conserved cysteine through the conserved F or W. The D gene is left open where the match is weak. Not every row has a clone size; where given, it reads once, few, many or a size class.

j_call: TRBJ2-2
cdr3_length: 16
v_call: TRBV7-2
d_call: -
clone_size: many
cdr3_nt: TGTGCCAGCAGGAAAGGCGGCCCTTTGGGGGCCGGGGAGCTGTTTTTT
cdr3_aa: CASRKGGPLGAGELFF

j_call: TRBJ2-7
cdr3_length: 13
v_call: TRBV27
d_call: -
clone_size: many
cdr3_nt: TGTGCCAGCAGACCGGGAGAGTTTGACGAGCAGTACTTC
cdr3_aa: CASRPGEFDEQYF

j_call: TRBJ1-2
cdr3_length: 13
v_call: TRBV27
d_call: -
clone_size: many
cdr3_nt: TGTGCCAGCAGTTTGGGGGGAACCTATGGCTACACCTTC
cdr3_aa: CASSLGGTYGYTF

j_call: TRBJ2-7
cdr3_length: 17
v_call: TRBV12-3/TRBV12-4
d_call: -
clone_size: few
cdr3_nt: TGTGCCAGCAGTTTTGCTGGGGTCACCAAGAAGTCCTACGAGCAGTACTTC
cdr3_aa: CASSFAGVTKKSYEQYF

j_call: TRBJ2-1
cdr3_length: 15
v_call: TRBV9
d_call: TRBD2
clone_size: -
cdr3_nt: TGTGCCAGCAGCTCCCCGGGAGGGGAGGACAATGAGCAGTTCTTC
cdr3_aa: CASSSPGGEDNEQFF

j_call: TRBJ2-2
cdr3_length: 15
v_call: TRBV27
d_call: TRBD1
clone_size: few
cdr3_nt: TGTGCCAGCAGTTATTCGACAGGGGGCACCGGGGAGCTGTTTTTT
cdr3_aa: CASSYSTGGTGELFF

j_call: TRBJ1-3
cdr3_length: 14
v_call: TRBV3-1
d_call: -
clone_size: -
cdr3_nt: TGTGCCAGCAGCCAAGGACAGGATGGAAACACCATATATTTT
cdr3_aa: CASSQGQDGNTIYF

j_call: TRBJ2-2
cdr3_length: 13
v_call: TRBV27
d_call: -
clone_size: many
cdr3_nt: TGTGCCAGCGCGCGGGGGCACACCGGGGAGCTGTTTTTT
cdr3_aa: CASARGHTGELFF

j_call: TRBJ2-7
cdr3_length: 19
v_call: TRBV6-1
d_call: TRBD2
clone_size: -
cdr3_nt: TGTGCCAGCAGTCTTCGGCCGGGACTAGCGGGAGTGTGGTCCTACGAGCAGTACTTC
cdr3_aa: CASSLRPGLAGVWSYEQYF

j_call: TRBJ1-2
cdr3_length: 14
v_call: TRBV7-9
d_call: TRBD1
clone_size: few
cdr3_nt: TGTGCCAGCAGCCCCTCGGGACAGTCCTATGGCTACACCTTC
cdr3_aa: CASSPSGQSYGYTF

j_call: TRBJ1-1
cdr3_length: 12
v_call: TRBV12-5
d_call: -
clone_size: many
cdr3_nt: TGTGCTAGTGGTACCGTGAACACTGAAGCTTTCTTT
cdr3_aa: CASGTVNTEAFF

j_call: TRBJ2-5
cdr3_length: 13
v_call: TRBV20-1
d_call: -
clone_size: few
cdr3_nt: TGCAGTGCTAGACTTGGGTACCAAGAGACCCAGTACTTC
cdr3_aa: CSARLGYQETQYF